A selection of T cell receptor beta chains follows, all from one sample in a study of CD8 T cells in ankylosing spondylitis. TCRdb reprocessed the 5' RACE reads with MiXCR, giving one entry per CDR3 protein. The sample holds some 300,000 distinct CDR3 sequences, less than 25% seen once. The sequencing input was blood, either unsorted or a sorted T cell fraction (not recorded which). The receptors here all came from a female donor with ankylosing spondylitis or in good health (not recorded which). Both conserved end residues are part of each CDR3. D genes are given only for firm matches. Clone size is stated in some rows and not others, as once, few, many or a class when expanded.

abundance: .
v_gene: TRBV4-3
d_gene: TRBD2
j_gene: TRBJ2-3
CDR3nt: TGCGCCAGCAGCCAAGATTGGCTAGCGGGAGGTAGCGATACGCAGTATTTT
CDR3aa: CASSQDWLAGGSDTQYF

abundance: .
v_gene: TRBV20-1
d_gene: TRBD2
j_gene: TRBJ2-1
CDR3nt: TGCAGTGCGCCGACCCGGACTAGCGGGAGCAATGAGCAGTTCTTC
CDR3aa: CSAPTRTSGSNEQFF

abundance: .
v_gene: TRBV5-1
d_gene: .
j_gene: TRBJ1-1
CDR3nt: TGCGCCAGTGACGTGAACACTGAAGCTTTCTTT
CDR3aa: CASDVNTEAFF

abundance: few
v_gene: TRBV19
d_gene: .
j_gene: TRBJ1-2
CDR3nt: TGTGCCAGTAGCGAGGGACGGCTCTATGGCTACACCTTC
CDR3aa: CASSEGRLYGYTF

abundance: .
v_gene: TRBV12-3/TRBV12-4
d_gene: .
j_gene: TRBJ2-4
CDR3nt: TGTGCCAGCAGTTTCGGGACTTTAGCCAAAAACATTCAGTACTTC
CDR3aa: CASSFGTLAKNIQYF

abundance: .
v_gene: TRBV6-2/TRBV6-3
d_gene: .
j_gene: TRBJ1-1
CDR3nt: TGTGCCACCGAACAGGGTCCGAACACTGAAGCTTTCTTT
CDR3aa: CATEQGPNTEAFF

abundance: .
v_gene: TRBV28
d_gene: .
j_gene: TRBJ2-7
CDR3nt: TGTGCCACCACGACACCGAGTTACGAGCAGTACTTC
CDR3aa: CATTTPSYEQYF

abundance: few
v_gene: TRBV20-1
d_gene: TRBD2
j_gene: TRBJ2-5
CDR3nt: TGCAGTGCTCTCCTAGCGGGAGGAGGCTATGAGACCCAGTACTTC
CDR3aa: CSALLAGGGYETQYF

abundance: few
v_gene: TRBV20-1
d_gene: .
j_gene: TRBJ2-3
CDR3nt: TGCAGTGCTAGACGGCCCACCACCACAGATACGCAGTATTTT
CDR3aa: CSARRPTTTDTQYF

abundance: .
v_gene: TRBV24-1
d_gene: .
j_gene: TRBJ1-2
CDR3nt: TGTGCCACCAGTGGAGGGAATGGCTACACCTTC
CDR3aa: CATSGGNGYTF

abundance: .
v_gene: TRBV5-1
d_gene: TRBD1
j_gene: TRBJ2-2
CDR3nt: TGCGCCAGCAGCTCGGGACAGATGAACACCGGGGAGCTGTTTTTT
CDR3aa: CASSSGQMNTGELFF

abundance: few
v_gene: TRBV7-9
d_gene: TRBD1
j_gene: TRBJ1-6
CDR3nt: TGTGCCAGCAGCACGCGGACAGGGGGAAATTCACCCCTCCACTTT
CDR3aa: CASSTRTGGNSPLHF

abundance: few
v_gene: TRBV4-3
d_gene: .
j_gene: TRBJ2-3
CDR3nt: TGCGCCAGCAGCCAAGGAGGACTTCCCACAGATACGCAGTATTTT
CDR3aa: CASSQGGLPTDTQYF

abundance: few
v_gene: TRBV5-5
d_gene: .
j_gene: TRBJ1-2
CDR3nt: TGTGCCAGCAGCTTGGCCGGGAGTTCGACTAACTATGGCTACACCTTC
CDR3aa: CASSLAGSSTNYGYTF

abundance: .
v_gene: TRBV20-1
d_gene: TRBD2
j_gene: TRBJ2-1
CDR3nt: TGCAGTGCTAGAGCCTTAGCGGGAGGCTATGAGCAGTTCTTC
CDR3aa: CSARALAGGYEQFF

abundance: many
v_gene: TRBV29-1
d_gene: .
j_gene: TRBJ2-3
CDR3nt: TGCAGCGTTGCCCTAGGGGGTACGCAGTATTTT
CDR3aa: CSVALGGTQYF

abundance: many
v_gene: TRBV29-1
d_gene: TRBD1
j_gene: TRBJ2-6
CDR3nt: TGCAGCTTCACAGGGGGCAGCGGTGGGGCCAACGTCCTGACTTTC
CDR3aa: CSFTGGSGGANVLTF

abundance: .
v_gene: TRBV9
d_gene: .
j_gene: TRBJ1-1
CDR3nt: TGTGCCAGCAGCGTAGAGTTGACGGTCAACACTGAAGCTTTCTTT
CDR3aa: CASSVELTVNTEAFF

abundance: many
v_gene: TRBV12-3/TRBV12-4
d_gene: .
j_gene: TRBJ1-1
CDR3nt: TGTGCCAGCAGTTTTATGAGCACTGAAGCTTTCTTT
CDR3aa: CASSFMSTEAFF

abundance: few
v_gene: TRBV9
d_gene: .
j_gene: TRBJ1-1
CDR3nt: TGTGCCAGCAGCGTAGCCAGGAGCACTGAAGCTTTCTTT
CDR3aa: CASSVARSTEAFF

abundance: few
v_gene: TRBV20-1
d_gene: .
j_gene: TRBJ2-3
CDR3nt: TGCAGTGCTCCGGCCTCTAGCACAGATACGCAGTATTTT
CDR3aa: CSAPASSTDTQYF

abundance: .
v_gene: TRBV7-8
d_gene: TRBD2
j_gene: TRBJ2-7
CDR3nt: TGTGCCAGCTCGACTAGCGGGATTTCGACCTACGAGCAGTACTTC
CDR3aa: CASSTSGISTYEQYF

abundance: .
v_gene: TRBV5-1
d_gene: TRBD2
j_gene: TRBJ2-2
CDR3nt: TGCGCCAGCAGCTTGGCCGGGGGACTAGGAGTCACCGGGGAGCTGTTTTTT
CDR3aa: CASSLAGGLGVTGELFF

abundance: many
v_gene: TRBV20-1
d_gene: .
j_gene: TRBJ2-1
CDR3nt: TGCAGTGCTAGAAGGGAAGAGCAGTTCTTC
CDR3aa: CSARREEQFF

abundance: .
v_gene: TRBV20-1
d_gene: TRBD2
j_gene: TRBJ2-3
CDR3nt: TGCAGTGCTGAGCGGGAGGCAACAGATACGCAGTATTTT
CDR3aa: CSAEREATDTQYF

abundance: .
v_gene: TRBV29-1
d_gene: .
j_gene: TRBJ2-5
CDR3nt: TGCAGCGTTTTTGGGGGAGAGACCCAGTACTTC
CDR3aa: CSVFGGETQYF

abundance: many
v_gene: TRBV20-1
d_gene: .
j_gene: TRBJ2-7
CDR3nt: TGCAGTGCTAGTCCAGCGGCCTACGAGCAGTACTTC
CDR3aa: CSASPAAYEQYF

abundance: many
v_gene: TRBV12-3/TRBV12-4
d_gene: TRBD2
j_gene: TRBJ2-1
CDR3nt: TGTGCCAGCCGTAGGGGACTACGGGATGGGCAGTTCTTC
CDR3aa: CASRRGLRDGQFF

abundance: .
v_gene: TRBV20-1
d_gene: .
j_gene: TRBJ2-7
CDR3nt: TGCAGTGCTAGAGATCTGTCTGCCTACGAGCAGTACTTC
CDR3aa: CSARDLSAYEQYF

abundance: few
v_gene: TRBV6-1
d_gene: .
j_gene: TRBJ2-7
CDR3nt: TGTGCCAGCAGTCCCCGGGGCCTAGCTCTAGTGCAGTACTTC
CDR3aa: CASSPRGLALVQYF

abundance: .
v_gene: TRBV7-6
d_gene: .
j_gene: TRBJ2-5
CDR3nt: TGTGCCAGCAGCCCGACCCGCGGAATCCAAGAGACCCAGTACTTC
CDR3aa: CASSPTRGIQETQYF

abundance: .
v_gene: TRBV24-1
d_gene: .
j_gene: TRBJ2-5
CDR3nt: TGTGCCACCAGTGATTTCAGGGGAGGGAAGGAGACCCAGTACTTC
CDR3aa: CATSDFRGGKETQYF

abundance: once
v_gene: TRBV10-3
d_gene: .
j_gene: TRBJ2-7
CDR3nt: TGTGCCATCAGTGAAGGCGGAAGGGGCTACGAGCAGTACTTC
CDR3aa: CAISEGGRGYEQYF

abundance: .
v_gene: TRBV12-3/TRBV12-4
d_gene: TRBD1
j_gene: TRBJ2-7
CDR3nt: TGTGCCAGCAGCATTCGGGCAGGGGGCGCCTACGAGCAGTACTTC
CDR3aa: CASSIRAGGAYEQYF

abundance: few
v_gene: TRBV15
d_gene: .
j_gene: TRBJ2-7
CDR3nt: TGTGCCACCAGCAGAGATCTTTACAGTCTGAGCTCCTACGAGCAGTACTTC
CDR3aa: CATSRDLYSLSSYEQYF

abundance: .
v_gene: TRBV4-3
d_gene: .
j_gene: TRBJ2-3
CDR3nt: TGCGCCAGCAGCCAGGCGAGATGGGGCGGGAACCAAAGGCCAGATACGCAGTATTTT
CDR3aa: CASSQARWGGNQRPDTQYF

abundance: .
v_gene: TRBV6-2/TRBV6-3
d_gene: .
j_gene: TRBJ2-5
CDR3nt: TGTGCCAGCAGTTCCCCACAACAGGGACTATACCAAGAGACCCAGTACTTC
CDR3aa: CASSSPQQGLYQETQYF

abundance: .
v_gene: TRBV29-1
d_gene: .
j_gene: TRBJ1-1
CDR3nt: TGCAGCGGGGCCCAGGGGAGGAACACTGAAGCTTTCTTT
CDR3aa: CSGAQGRNTEAFF

abundance: once
v_gene: TRBV11-2
d_gene: TRBD2
j_gene: TRBJ2-3
CDR3nt: TGTGCCAGCAGCTTACTAGCGGCTATCACAGATACGCAGTATTTT
CDR3aa: CASSLLAAITDTQYF

abundance: .
v_gene: TRBV25-1
d_gene: TRBD1
j_gene: TRBJ2-1
CDR3nt: TGTGCCAGCAGCCCTACGAGGGACAGGGGTACCTCCTACAATGAGCAGTTCTTC
CDR3aa: CASSPTRDRGTSYNEQFF

abundance: few
v_gene: TRBV27
d_gene: .
j_gene: TRBJ2-2
CDR3nt: TGTGCCAGCAGTTCCGGGACCTACACCGGGGAGCTGTTTTTT
CDR3aa: CASSSGTYTGELFF

abundance: .
v_gene: TRBV19
d_gene: .
j_gene: TRBJ2-2
CDR3nt: TGTGCCAGCGGACGGGACATTTCGGGCACCGGGGAGCTGTTTTTT
CDR3aa: CASGRDISGTGELFF

abundance: .
v_gene: TRBV6-1
d_gene: .
j_gene: TRBJ1-4
CDR3nt: TGTGCCAGCACCCTCGGGGTCGCAACTAATGAAAAACTGTTTTTT
CDR3aa: CASTLGVATNEKLFF

abundance: many
v_gene: TRBV5-1
d_gene: TRBD1
j_gene: TRBJ2-1
CDR3nt: TGCGCCAGCAGATCAGTACAGGGGCGAAATGAGCAGTTCTTC
CDR3aa: CASRSVQGRNEQFF

abundance: many
v_gene: TRBV20-1
d_gene: TRBD1
j_gene: TRBJ2-1
CDR3nt: TGCAGTGCTAAATTACAGGGGCCTCATGAGCAGTTCTTC
CDR3aa: CSAKLQGPHEQFF

abundance: few
v_gene: TRBV7-2
d_gene: TRBD2
j_gene: TRBJ2-2
CDR3nt: TGTGCCAGCAGACCAAGGGGCGGGGGTAACACCGGGGAGCTGTTTTTT
CDR3aa: CASRPRGGGNTGELFF

abundance: .
v_gene: TRBV15
d_gene: .
j_gene: TRBJ1-2
CDR3nt: TGTGCCACCAGCAGAGCCCAGGGCGCGTCTTATGGCTACACCTTC
CDR3aa: CATSRAQGASYGYTF

abundance: .
v_gene: TRBV29-1
d_gene: .
j_gene: TRBJ2-4
CDR3nt: TGCAGCGTCCGCGGACAGTTACGAGCCAAAAACATTCAGTACTTC
CDR3aa: CSVRGQLRAKNIQYF

abundance: .
v_gene: TRBV19
d_gene: TRBD2
j_gene: TRBJ2-7
CDR3nt: TGTGCCAGTAAGACTAGCGCGTCCTACGAGCAGTACTTC
CDR3aa: CASKTSASYEQYF

abundance: .
v_gene: TRBV6-1
d_gene: TRBD1
j_gene: TRBJ1-2
CDR3nt: TGTGCCAGCAGCCTCACCCGGGACAGACGCTATGGCTACACCTTC
CDR3aa: CASSLTRDRRYGYTF

abundance: .
v_gene: TRBV11-3
d_gene: TRBD1
j_gene: TRBJ2-2
CDR3nt: TGTGCCAGCAGCTTCAGGGGGCGGGCCGGGGAGCTGTTTTTT
CDR3aa: CASSFRGRAGELFF

abundance: few
v_gene: TRBV27
d_gene: .
j_gene: TRBJ1-1
CDR3nt: TGTGCCAGCAGTTTCGTCAGGGGAGCTGAAGCTTTCTTT
CDR3aa: CASSFVRGAEAFF

abundance: few
v_gene: TRBV7-9
d_gene: TRBD2
j_gene: TRBJ2-1
CDR3nt: TGTGCCAGCAGGGCGGGAGGGCATGAGCAGTTCTTC
CDR3aa: CASRAGGHEQFF

abundance: .
v_gene: TRBV6-1
d_gene: .
j_gene: TRBJ2-7
CDR3nt: TGTGCCAGCAAGAGGGGCGGGAAGGGCGAGCAGTACTTC
CDR3aa: CASKRGGKGEQYF

abundance: few
v_gene: TRBV20-1
d_gene: TRBD2
j_gene: TRBJ2-3
CDR3nt: TGCAGTGCACCCGGGAGGGGCACAGATACGCAGTATTTT
CDR3aa: CSAPGRGTDTQYF

abundance: few
v_gene: TRBV20-1
d_gene: .
j_gene: TRBJ2-3
CDR3nt: TGCAGTGCTAGAGATGCTTTAAGAGATTTGGATACGCAGTATTTT
CDR3aa: CSARDALRDLDTQYF

abundance: .
v_gene: TRBV2
d_gene: .
j_gene: TRBJ2-1
CDR3nt: TGTGCCAGCAGTGTTCGAAGGGGTGAGCAGTTCTTC
CDR3aa: CASSVRRGEQFF

abundance: .
v_gene: TRBV9
d_gene: .
j_gene: TRBJ1-2
CDR3nt: TGTGCCAGCAGCGTCCGGGACGGGGTCTATGGCTACACCTTC
CDR3aa: CASSVRDGVYGYTF